The present TCR beta chain was sequenced within a study of blood T cell repertoires in COVID-19. The table came from immunoSEQ multiplex PCR; TCRdb's copy has only in-frame clones and leaves some out. The data hold more than 150,000 clones, with approximately 80% observed a single time. Which cohort a participant joined came from the clinical history participants gave. CDR1 and CDR2 (germline): LNHDA, SQIVND (reference sequence). The CDR3 has 15 amino acids. Losses at the gene ends were 5 bases for V and 7 bases for J; bases not matched to a gene: 13. The clonotype originates from a man between 60 and 75 years old who had been exposed to COVID-19. J is TRBJ1-1 and V is TRBV19; the match to TRBD1 covers 7 bases. The specimen was PBMCs or T cells enriched from blood (not recorded which). CDR3 in DNA: TGTGCCAGTAGTCCACGACAGGGAAGAATGAATGAAGCTTTCTTT. Its protein product is CASSPRQGRMNEAFF.